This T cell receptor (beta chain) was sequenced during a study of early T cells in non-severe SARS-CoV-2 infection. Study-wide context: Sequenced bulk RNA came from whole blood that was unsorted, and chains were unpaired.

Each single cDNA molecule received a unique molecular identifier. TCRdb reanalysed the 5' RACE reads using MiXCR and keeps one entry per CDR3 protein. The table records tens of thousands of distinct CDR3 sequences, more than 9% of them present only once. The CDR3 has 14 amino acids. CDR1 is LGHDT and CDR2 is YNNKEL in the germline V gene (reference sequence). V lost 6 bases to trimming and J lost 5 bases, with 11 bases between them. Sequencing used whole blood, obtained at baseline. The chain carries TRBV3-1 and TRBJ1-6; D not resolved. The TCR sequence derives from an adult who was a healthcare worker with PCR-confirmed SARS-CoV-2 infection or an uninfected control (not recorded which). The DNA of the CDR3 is TGTGCCAGCAGAGGGTACCCCGATAATTCACCCCTCCACTTT. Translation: CASRGYPDNSPLHF.